This is a list of T cell receptor beta chains from one sample in a study of blood T cells in healthy people across ages. TCRdb recomputed calls from the 5' RACE reads with MiXCR, one row per CDR3 protein. Among 540,000 or so distinct CDR3 sequences listed, 20% to 30% were seen once. This same sample was also taken into another study, of T cells of mothers and their children.

The source material was blood. These receptor sequences come from a boy between 10 and 17 years old in good health. CDR3s include the opening cysteine and the closing phenylalanine or tryptophan. A D gene is named only where the DNA matches it firmly. A row's size may be missing; if present it is once, few, many or a size class.

size: -
D: -
J: TRBJ2-1
V: TRBV3-1
DNA: TGTGCCAGCAGCCAAGAACCCGCAGGGGCGAAATCCTACAATGAGCAGTTCTTC
CDR3: CASSQEPAGAKSYNEQFF

size: many
D: -
J: TRBJ1-1
V: TRBV20-1
DNA: TGCAGTGCTAGACGGGAGAACACTGAAGCTTTCTTT
CDR3: CSARRENTEAFF

size: -
D: TRBD2
J: TRBJ2-1
V: TRBV2
DNA: TGTGCCAGCGCGGGCGGGGGTTCAGGCTACAATGAGCAGTTCTTC
CDR3: CASAGGGSGYNEQFF

size: few
D: TRBD2
J: TRBJ2-1
V: TRBV4-3
DNA: TGCGCCAGCAGCCATGGACTAGGGAATGAGCAGTTCTTC
CDR3: CASSHGLGNEQFF

size: -
D: -
J: TRBJ2-1
V: TRBV5-6
DNA: TGTGCCAGCAGCTTGAAGGGCTCCTACAATGAGCAGTTCTTC
CDR3: CASSLKGSYNEQFF

size: few
D: -
J: TRBJ2-1
V: TRBV6-2/TRBV6-3
DNA: TGTGCCAGCAGTCGGGGACTCTCGAGCTCCTACAATGAGCAGTTCTTC
CDR3: CASSRGLSSSYNEQFF

size: few
D: -
J: TRBJ2-1
V: TRBV11-2
DNA: TGTGCCAGCAGCTTTCGTGGAAGGGGGAGGTCGGATGGAAGCTACAATGAGCAGTTCTTC
CDR3: CASSFRGRGRSDGSYNEQFF

size: -
D: TRBD1
J: TRBJ1-4
V: TRBV6-2/TRBV6-3
DNA: TGTGCCAGCAGTTACCGCCCAGGGGGTCTTAATGAAAAACTGTTTTTT
CDR3: CASSYRPGGLNEKLFF

size: -
D: TRBD1
J: TRBJ2-1
V: TRBV29-1
DNA: TGCAGCGTTGAAGAGAGAGACAGGGGTGTAGCTGGTGAGCAGTTCTTC
CDR3: CSVEERDRGVAGEQFF

size: many
D: -
J: TRBJ1-2
V: TRBV19
DNA: TGTGCCAGTTCCCGGGACGGAGCGATTTATGGCTACACCTTC
CDR3: CASSRDGAIYGYTF

size: few
D: -
J: TRBJ2-7
V: TRBV28
DNA: TGTGCCAGCAGTTTCCTGACAGGACCCTACGAGCAGTACTTC
CDR3: CASSFLTGPYEQYF

size: -
D: -
J: TRBJ1-3
V: TRBV6-6
DNA: TGTGCCAGCAGGCAGCTAACAGGGTCTGGAAACACCATATATTTT
CDR3: CASRQLTGSGNTIYF

size: -
D: TRBD2
J: TRBJ2-5
V: TRBV7-3
DNA: TGTGCCAGCAGCTTAAGGGTTAGCGGGGATGGGGAGACCCAGTACTTC
CDR3: CASSLRVSGDGETQYF

size: -
D: -
J: TRBJ1-5
V: TRBV30
DNA: TGTGCCTGGAGTCATGGGACGGCCTCAGGGCCCCAGCATTTT
CDR3: CAWSHGTASGPQHF

size: -
D: -
J: TRBJ1-1
V: TRBV6-5
DNA: TGTGCCAGCACTTTAAACCGGGCCCTTGGGACTGAAGCTTTCTTT
CDR3: CASTLNRALGTEAFF

size: -
D: -
J: TRBJ2-1
V: TRBV4-3
DNA: TGCGCCAGCAGCCAAGATATCGGACGGTACAATGAGCAGTTCTTC
CDR3: CASSQDIGRYNEQFF

size: -
D: -
J: TRBJ1-5
V: TRBV30
DNA: TGTGCCTGGAGTGTCAGGGATGACCAGCCCCAGCATTTT
CDR3: CAWSVRDDQPQHF

size: -
D: -
J: TRBJ1-3
V: TRBV9
DNA: TGTGCCAGCAGCCCCCACCAGGCGCCCTCTGGAAACACCATATATTTT
CDR3: CASSPHQAPSGNTIYF

size: few
D: -
J: TRBJ2-1
V: TRBV9
DNA: TGTGCCAGCAGTCCTTTCCCCGCGGGAAATACAAATGAGCAGTTCTTC
CDR3: CASSPFPAGNTNEQFF

size: -
D: -
J: TRBJ2-1
V: TRBV28
DNA: TGTGCCAGCAGAAAGGGCCCGCCTGGGGATGAGCAGTTCTTC
CDR3: CASRKGPPGDEQFF

size: -
D: -
J: TRBJ2-7
V: TRBV6-1
DNA: TGTGCCAGCAGTGAGGGGGGTAGGGGCCGCGGAATCTACGAGCAGTACTTC
CDR3: CASSEGGRGRGIYEQYF

size: -
D: -
J: TRBJ2-5
V: TRBV7-8
DNA: TGTGCCAGCAGCTTAAACGTGTTACAAGAGACCCAGTACTTC
CDR3: CASSLNVLQETQYF

size: -
D: TRBD2
J: TRBJ2-1
V: TRBV11-2
DNA: TGTGCCAGGATATGTACGGGGGGGGACAATGAGCAGTTCTTC
CDR3: CARICTGGDNEQFF

size: many
D: -
J: TRBJ2-7
V: TRBV20-1
DNA: TGCAGTGCTAGAGCCCCTAAGGGGGGAGACGAGCAGTACTTC
CDR3: CSARAPKGGDEQYF

size: few
D: TRBD1
J: TRBJ1-4
V: TRBV15
DNA: TGTGCCACCAGCAGACGGGCGTGGGACAGGACAGGAGGAAAACTGTTTTTT
CDR3: CATSRRAWDRTGGKLFF

size: -
D: -
J: TRBJ2-1
V: TRBV18
DNA: TGTGCCAGCTCACCACGGGGGGCCACCTACAATGAGCAGTTCTTC
CDR3: CASSPRGATYNEQFF

size: -
D: -
J: TRBJ2-7
V: TRBV5-1
DNA: TGCGCCAGCACGTTCATACGGGACGGTTCCTACGAGCAGTACTTC
CDR3: CASTFIRDGSYEQYF

size: few
D: -
J: TRBJ1-1
V: TRBV19
DNA: TGTGCCAGTACCCTGAAAGGGGCGAGGGCGGTAAACACTGAAGCTTTCTTT
CDR3: CASTLKGARAVNTEAFF

size: few
D: -
J: TRBJ2-4
V: TRBV14
DNA: TGTGCCAGCAGCCAAGGGGGACAAAACATTCAGTACTTC
CDR3: CASSQGGQNIQYF

size: few
D: -
J: TRBJ2-4
V: TRBV11-2
DNA: TGTGCCAGCAGCTTAGATTTGCGGGCGTTAGCCAAAAACATTCAGTACTTC
CDR3: CASSLDLRALAKNIQYF

size: -
D: TRBD2
J: TRBJ2-5
V: TRBV6-2/TRBV6-3
DNA: TGTGCCAGCACCTACCGGGGGGAACTTAGGGGAGAGACCCAGTACTTC
CDR3: CASTYRGELRGETQYF

size: -
D: -
J: TRBJ1-1
V: TRBV20-1
DNA: TGCAGTGCGATCTCCATGCTTCAGGGCACTGAAGCTTTCTTT
CDR3: CSAISMLQGTEAFF

size: few
D: -
J: TRBJ1-2
V: TRBV25-1
DNA: TGTGCCAGCAGTACCGGGACATCTTATGGCTACACCTTC
CDR3: CASSTGTSYGYTF

size: few
D: TRBD2
J: TRBJ2-3
V: TRBV3-1
DNA: TGTGCCAGCAGCCAAGTAGGAGAGCGGGGGGAGGCAGATACGCAGTATTTT
CDR3: CASSQVGERGEADTQYF

size: few
D: -
J: TRBJ2-3
V: TRBV28
DNA: TGTGCCAGCAGTTTTTTTAGCGACACAGATACGCAGTATTTT
CDR3: CASSFFSDTDTQYF

size: few
D: TRBD2
J: TRBJ2-4
V: TRBV6-1
DNA: TGTGCCAGCAGTGAAGCGACTAGCGGGGTAGCCAAAAACATTCAGTACTTC
CDR3: CASSEATSGVAKNIQYF

size: few
D: TRBD1
J: TRBJ2-3
V: TRBV12-3/TRBV12-4
DNA: TGTGCCAGCAGCAACGACAGGGCGGCTACGCAGTATTTT
CDR3: CASSNDRAATQYF

size: -
D: TRBD2
J: TRBJ2-3
V: TRBV7-3
DNA: TGTGCCAGCAGCTGGGCTAGCGGAAACACAGATACGCAGTATTTT
CDR3: CASSWASGNTDTQYF

size: -
D: -
J: TRBJ1-6
V: TRBV6-2/TRBV6-3
DNA: TGTGCCAGCAGTTACGGGGTTGGTAATTCACCCCTCCACTTT
CDR3: CASSYGVGNSPLHF

size: few
D: -
J: TRBJ2-7
V: TRBV6-2/TRBV6-3
DNA: TGTGCCAGCAGTTACTCGGTTTACAGCTCCTACGACCAGTACTTC
CDR3: CASSYSVYSSYDQYF

size: many
D: TRBD1
J: TRBJ2-5
V: TRBV5-4
DNA: TGTGCCAGCAGCTTGGTAGGGGGCGGCGAGACCCAGTACTTC
CDR3: CASSLVGGGETQYF

size: -
D: -
J: TRBJ1-5
V: TRBV4-3
DNA: TGCGCCAGCAGCCAACCGAAGAAAGGTATCAATCAGCCCCAGCATTTT
CDR3: CASSQPKKGINQPQHF